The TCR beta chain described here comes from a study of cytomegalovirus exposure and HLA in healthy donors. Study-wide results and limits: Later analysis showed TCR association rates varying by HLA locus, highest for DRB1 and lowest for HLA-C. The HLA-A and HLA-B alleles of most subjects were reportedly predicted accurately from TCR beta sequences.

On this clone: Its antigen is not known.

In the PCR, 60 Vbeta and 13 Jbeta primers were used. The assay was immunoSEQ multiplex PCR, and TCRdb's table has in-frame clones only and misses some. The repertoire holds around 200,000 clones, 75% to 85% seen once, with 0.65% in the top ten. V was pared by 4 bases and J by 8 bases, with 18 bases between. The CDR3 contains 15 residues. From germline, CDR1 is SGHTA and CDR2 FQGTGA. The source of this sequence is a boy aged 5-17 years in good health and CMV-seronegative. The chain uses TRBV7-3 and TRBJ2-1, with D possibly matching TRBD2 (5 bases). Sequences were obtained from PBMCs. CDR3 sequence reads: CASSSQITGNDEQFF. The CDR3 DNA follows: TGTGCCAGCAGCTCCCAAATCACCGGGAACGATGAGCAGTTCTTC.